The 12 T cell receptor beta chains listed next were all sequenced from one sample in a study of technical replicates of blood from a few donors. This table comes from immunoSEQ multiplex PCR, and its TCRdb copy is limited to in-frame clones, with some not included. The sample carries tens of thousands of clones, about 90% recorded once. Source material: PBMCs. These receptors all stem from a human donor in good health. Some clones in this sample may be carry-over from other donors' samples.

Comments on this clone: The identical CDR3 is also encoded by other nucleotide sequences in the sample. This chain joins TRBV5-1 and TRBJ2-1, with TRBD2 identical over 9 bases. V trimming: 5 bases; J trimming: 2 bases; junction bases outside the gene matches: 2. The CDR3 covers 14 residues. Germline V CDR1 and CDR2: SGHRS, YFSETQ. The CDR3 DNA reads TGCGCCAGCAGTTCTAGCGGGGCCTACAATGAGCAGTTCTTC. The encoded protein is CASSSSGAYNEQFF.

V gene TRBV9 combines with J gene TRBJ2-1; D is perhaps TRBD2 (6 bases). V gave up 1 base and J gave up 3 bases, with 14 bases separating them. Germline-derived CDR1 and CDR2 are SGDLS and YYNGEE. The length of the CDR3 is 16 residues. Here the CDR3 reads CASSVPRAGRYNEQFF. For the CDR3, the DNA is TGTGCCAGCAGCGTACCTCGAGCGGGCCGCTACAATGAGCAGTTCTTC.

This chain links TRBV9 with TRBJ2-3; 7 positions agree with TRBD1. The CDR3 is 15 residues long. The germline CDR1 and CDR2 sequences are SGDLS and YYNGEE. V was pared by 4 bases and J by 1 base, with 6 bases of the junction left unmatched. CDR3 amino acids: CASSTGTVRTDTQYF. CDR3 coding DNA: TGTGCCAGCAGCACCGGGACAGTCCGCACAGATACGCAGTATTTT.

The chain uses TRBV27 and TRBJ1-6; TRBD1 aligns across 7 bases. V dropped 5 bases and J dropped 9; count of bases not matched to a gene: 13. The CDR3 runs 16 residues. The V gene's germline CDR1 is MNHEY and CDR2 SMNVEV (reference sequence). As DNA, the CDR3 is TGTGCCAGCAGTCAGTCACAGGGGTGGGTAGGTTCACCCCTCCACTTT. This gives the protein CASSQSQGWVGSPLHF.

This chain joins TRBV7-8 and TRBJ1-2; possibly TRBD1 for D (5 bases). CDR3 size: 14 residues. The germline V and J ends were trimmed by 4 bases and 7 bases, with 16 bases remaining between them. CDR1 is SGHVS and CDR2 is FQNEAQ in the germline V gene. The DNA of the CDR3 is TGTGCCAGCAGCTGGGACGGGGGAAAGGGTGGCTACACCTTC. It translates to CASSWDGGKGGYTF. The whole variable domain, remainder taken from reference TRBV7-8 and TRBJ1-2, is GAGVSQSPRYKVAKRGQDVALRCDPISGHVSLFWYQQALGQGPEFLTYFQNEAQLDKSGLPSDRFFAERPEGSVSTLKIQRTQQEDSAVYLCASSWDGGKGGYTFGSGTRLTVV.

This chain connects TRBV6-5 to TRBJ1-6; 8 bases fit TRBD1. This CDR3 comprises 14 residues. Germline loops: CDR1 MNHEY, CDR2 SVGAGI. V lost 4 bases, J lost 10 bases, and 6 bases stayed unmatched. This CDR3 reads CASSFGQGGSPLHF. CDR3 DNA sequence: TGTGCCAGCAGTTTCGGACAGGGTGGCTCACCCCTCCACTTT.

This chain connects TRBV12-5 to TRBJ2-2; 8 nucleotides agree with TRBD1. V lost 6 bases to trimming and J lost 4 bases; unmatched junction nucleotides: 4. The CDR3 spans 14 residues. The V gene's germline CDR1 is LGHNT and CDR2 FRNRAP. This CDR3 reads CASGKTGATGELFF. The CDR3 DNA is TGTGCTAGTGGCAAGACAGGGGCCACCGGGGAGCTGTTTTTT.

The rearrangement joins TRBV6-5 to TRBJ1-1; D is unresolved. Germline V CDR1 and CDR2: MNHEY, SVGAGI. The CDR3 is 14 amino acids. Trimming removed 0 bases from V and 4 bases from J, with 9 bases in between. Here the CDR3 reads CASSYSRRRTEAFF. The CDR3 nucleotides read TGTGCCAGCAGTTACTCGAGGAGGCGCACTGAAGCTTTCTTT.

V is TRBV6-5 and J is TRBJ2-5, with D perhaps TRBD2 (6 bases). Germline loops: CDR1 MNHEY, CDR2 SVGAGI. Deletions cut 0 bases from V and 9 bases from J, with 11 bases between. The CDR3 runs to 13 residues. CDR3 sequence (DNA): TGTGCCAGCAGTTACTCCGGGCCGGGAGCCCAGTACTTC. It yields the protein CASSYSGPGAQYF.

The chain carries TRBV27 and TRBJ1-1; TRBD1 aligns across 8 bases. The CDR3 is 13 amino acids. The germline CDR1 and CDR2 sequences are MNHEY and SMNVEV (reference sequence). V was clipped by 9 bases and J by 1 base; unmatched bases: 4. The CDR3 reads CARATGANTEAFF. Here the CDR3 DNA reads TGTGCCAGGGCGACAGGGGCGAACACTGAAGCTTTCTTT.

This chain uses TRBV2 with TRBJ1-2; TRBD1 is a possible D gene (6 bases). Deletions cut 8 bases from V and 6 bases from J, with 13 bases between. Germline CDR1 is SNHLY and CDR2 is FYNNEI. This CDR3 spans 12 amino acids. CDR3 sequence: CASQGSGDGYTF. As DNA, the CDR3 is TGTGCCAGCCAGGGGTCTGGGGATGGCTACACCTTC.

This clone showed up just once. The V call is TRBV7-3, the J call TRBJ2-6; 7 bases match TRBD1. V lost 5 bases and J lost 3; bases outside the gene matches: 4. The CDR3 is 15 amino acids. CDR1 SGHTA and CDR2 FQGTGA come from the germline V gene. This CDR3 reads CASSHDRVGANVLTF. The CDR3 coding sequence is TGTGCCAGCAGCCACGACAGGGTTGGGGCCAACGTCCTGACTTTC.